The present T cell receptor beta chain was sequenced within a study of blood T cell repertoires in COVID-19 (dated by TCRdb to 2019 to 2021). Concerning the study at large: Collaborator samples came from the United States, Italy and Spain and covered acute and convalescent phases of COVID-19. The material from the prospective study consisted of cDNA or gDNA derived from T cells, B-cell-depleted T cells, or PBMCs. Subjects who had been exposed to COVID-19, were actively infected with it, or had recovered from it provided the deeply sampled blood TCRbeta repertoires that made up the dataset. The repertoires were made available in a free public database intended to serve as a resource for research on the immune response to SARS-CoV-2. Samples came from the ongoing ImmuneRACE study (first 160 participants) plus 1,254 subjects from 6 global collaborators. The sample metadata nearly always contained a de-identified subject ID, COVID-19 status, age in years and sex. HLA class I and class II types, where available, came from metadata supplied by the sample provider rather than from assay-based typing. What the work shows at the level of the full study, not this receptor alone: The amount of clinical and demographic metadata varied by source and participant and was provided uncurated.

Collaborating institutions collected whole blood in K2EDTA tubes following their own protocols. Collaborator samples were shipped for TCRbeta analysis as frozen whole blood, isolated PBMCs, or DNA extracted from either sample type. CDR1 and CDR2 (SGHAT, FQNNGV) derive from the germline V gene. The V end loses 5 bases and the J end loses 0 bases, and a stretch of 13 bases separates them. The CDR3 starts with the cysteine, ends with the phenylalanine, and has 15 residues. Of all the DNA, just the CDR3 is kept, 45 bases in frame from base 1. TCRbeta CDR3 regions were amplified from genomic DNA by means of the immunoSEQ Assay, a bias-controlled multiplex PCR. The published analysis was carried out like this. The number of nucleated cells in each sample was estimated from the amplification of reference gene primers within the assay. To quantify the absolute abundance of each unique TCRbeta CDR3 rearrangement, sequence reads were collapsed and filtered. For each sample, productive Simpson clonality was calculated as the square root of Simpson's diversity index across productive rearrangements. In its TCRdb copy, this immuneACCESS table keeps in-frame sequences only and misses some clones. Where compared with another copy, unresolved V genes explain less than half of these, and the others have no known cause. That table furnishes V, J and clone size, whereas the DNA furnished D and trimming. This sample lists just over 50,000 clones; 85% to 90% were detected once. Of the sample, approximately 14% is held by the ten largest clones.

For this clone: Its recognized antigen is unknown. No qualities accompany the bases; no much larger clone lies one base away.

Specimen: peripheral blood. The receptor chain draws on TRBV11-2 and TRBJ1-1, with the D gene too uncertain to name. The clonotype was recovered from a man aged 65-85 years with acute or convalescent COVID-19. The nucleotides read TGTGCCAGCAGCCCCTCGAGAGGGATGAACACTGAAGCTTTCTTT. This translates into CASSPSRGMNTEAFF.